This T cell receptor beta chain is from a study of shared clonotypes between healthy human individuals. TCRdb keeps only in-frame clones here, not all; method: immunoSEQ multiplex PCR. The sample yields nearly 2 million clones, just under 95% seen once. Germline V lookup: CDR1 MNHEY, CDR2 SMNVEV (reference sequence). This CDR3 has 14 residues. Trimming took 4 bases from V and 6 from J, leaving 13 bases between them. Naive CD8 cells lacked CD45RO and underwent positive selection for CCR7, leaving out terminally differentiated effector memory CD45RA+ cells. The clonotype comes from a man between 18 and 35 years old in good health. V usage is TRBV27 and J usage is TRBJ1-5, with no clear D. Sequenced input: naive CD8+ T cells sorted from blood. The DNA of the CDR3 is TGTGCCAGCAGTTCCCCGGGGAGCGGTCAGCCCCAGCATTTT. Protein: CASSSPGSGQPQHF.